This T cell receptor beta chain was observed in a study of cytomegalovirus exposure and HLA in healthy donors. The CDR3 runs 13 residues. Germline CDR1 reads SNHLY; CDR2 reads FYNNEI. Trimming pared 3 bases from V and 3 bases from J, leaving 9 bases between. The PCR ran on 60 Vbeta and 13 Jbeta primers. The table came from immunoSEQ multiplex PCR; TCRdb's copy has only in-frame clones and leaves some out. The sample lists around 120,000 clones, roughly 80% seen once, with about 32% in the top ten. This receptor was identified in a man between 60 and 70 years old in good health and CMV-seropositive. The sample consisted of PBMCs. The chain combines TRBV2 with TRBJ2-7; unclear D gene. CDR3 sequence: CASSDSVDYEQYF. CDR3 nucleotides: TGTGCCAGCAGTGATTCGGTCGACTACGAGCAGTACTTC.